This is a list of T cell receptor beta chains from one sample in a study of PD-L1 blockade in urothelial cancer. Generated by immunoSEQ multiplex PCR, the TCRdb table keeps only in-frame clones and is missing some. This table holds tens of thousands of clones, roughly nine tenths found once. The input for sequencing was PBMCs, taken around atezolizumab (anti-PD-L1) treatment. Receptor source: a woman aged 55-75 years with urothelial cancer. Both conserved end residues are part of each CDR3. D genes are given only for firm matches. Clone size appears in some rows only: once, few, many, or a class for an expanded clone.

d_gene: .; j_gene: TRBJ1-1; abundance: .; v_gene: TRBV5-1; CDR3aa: CASTLFAGMNTEAFF; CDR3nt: TGCGCCAGCACCTTATTCGCAGGGATGAACACTGAAGCTTTCTTT
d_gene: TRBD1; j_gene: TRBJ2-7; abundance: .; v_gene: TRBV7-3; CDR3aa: CASSLKPGGQYEQYF; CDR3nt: TGTGCCAGCAGCTTAAAGCCAGGGGGCCAGTACGAGCAGTACTTC
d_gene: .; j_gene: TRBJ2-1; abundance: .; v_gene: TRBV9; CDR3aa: CASTTGPRDHEQFF; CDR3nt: TGTGCCAGCACGACAGGACCTAGGGACCATGAGCAGTTCTTC
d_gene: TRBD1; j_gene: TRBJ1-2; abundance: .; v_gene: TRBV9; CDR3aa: CASSVAGQGSGYTF; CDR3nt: TGTGCCAGCAGCGTAGCTGGACAGGGTAGCGGCTACACCTTC
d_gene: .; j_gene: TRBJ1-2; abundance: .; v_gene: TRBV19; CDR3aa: CASSPAAYYGYTF; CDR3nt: TGTGCCAGTAGTCCGGCGGCCTACTATGGCTACACCTTC
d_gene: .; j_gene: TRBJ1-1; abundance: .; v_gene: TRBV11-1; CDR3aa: CASSLARLRGTEAFF; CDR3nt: TGTGCCAGCAGCTTAGCCCGACTCAGGGGCACTGAAGCTTTCTTT
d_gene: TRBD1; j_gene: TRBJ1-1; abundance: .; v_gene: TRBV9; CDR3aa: CASSVAPGQIGAEAFF; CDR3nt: TGTGCCAGCAGCGTAGCTCCGGGACAGATTGGGGCTGAAGCTTTCTTT
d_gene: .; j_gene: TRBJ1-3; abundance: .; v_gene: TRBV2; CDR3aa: CASSVEKHSGNTIYF; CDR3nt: TGTGCCAGCAGTGTCGAAAAACACTCTGGAAACACCATATATTTT
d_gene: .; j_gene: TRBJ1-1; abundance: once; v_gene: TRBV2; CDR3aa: CASSPDYTEAFF; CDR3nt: TGTGCCAGCAGTCCAGATTACACTGAAGCTTTCTTT
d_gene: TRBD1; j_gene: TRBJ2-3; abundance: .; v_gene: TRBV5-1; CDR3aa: CASSLGQGDTDTQYF; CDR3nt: TGCGCCAGCAGCTTAGGACAGGGGGACACAGATACGCAGTATTTT
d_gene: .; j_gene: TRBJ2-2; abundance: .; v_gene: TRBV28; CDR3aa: CASSLGGAQAGELFF; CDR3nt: TGTGCCAGCAGTTTAGGGGGGGCGCAAGCCGGGGAGCTGTTTTTT
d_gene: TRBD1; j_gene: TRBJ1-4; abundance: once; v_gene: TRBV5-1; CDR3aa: CASSATGSEKLFF; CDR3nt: TGCGCCAGCAGCGCGACAGGGAGCGAAAAACTGTTTTTT
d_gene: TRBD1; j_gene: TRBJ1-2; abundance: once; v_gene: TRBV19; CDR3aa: CASSMTGNGYTF; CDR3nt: TGTGCCAGTAGTATGACAGGGAATGGCTACACCTTC
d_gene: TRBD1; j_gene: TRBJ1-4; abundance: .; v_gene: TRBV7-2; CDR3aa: CASSPSRTGNNEKLFF; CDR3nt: TGTGCCAGCAGCCCGTCCCGGACAGGAAATAATGAAAAACTGTTTTTT
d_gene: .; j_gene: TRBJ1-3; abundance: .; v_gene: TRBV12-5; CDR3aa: CASARDSGNTIYF; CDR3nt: TGTGCTAGTGCCAGGGACTCTGGAAACACCATATATTTT
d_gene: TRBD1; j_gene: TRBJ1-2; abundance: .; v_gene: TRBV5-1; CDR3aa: CASTSGGAGPGYTF; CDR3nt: TGCGCCAGCACCTCAGGGGGCGCGGGACCTGGCTACACCTTC
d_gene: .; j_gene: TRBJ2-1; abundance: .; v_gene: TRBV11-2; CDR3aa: CASSLERNEQFF; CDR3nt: TGTGCCAGCAGCTTAGAACGGAATGAGCAGTTCTTC